This TCR beta chain was observed in a study of CD8+ T cells in alopecia areata. Study-level points and caveats: Numerous expanded lesional clones remained in scalp and blood during tofacitinib. Within the top 100, expanded CD8+ clones significantly decreased with tofacitinib, as did scalp clonality. Possibly as an HLA-related effect, TCR sharing across patients appeared less clear than in mice.

Extraction of RNA preceded its reverse transcription into cDNA, which served as the sequencing template. The data were produced by immunoSEQ multiplex PCR, yet TCRdb's version contains in-frame clones alone and is incomplete. The sample yields 100,000 to 120,000 clones, approximately 55% seen once. Germline CDR1 reads GTSNPN; CDR2 reads SVGIG (reference sequence). The length of the CDR3 is 13 residues. Trimming took 3 bases from V and 10 from J, leaving 13 bases between them. Treatment in this sample: oral pan-JAK inhibitor, 5-10 mg twice daily. Specimens obtained from alopecia areata patients comprised lesional scalp punch biopsies and peripheral blood. This clone was detected a few times. Its matching antigen is unknown.

This TCR was sampled from a human donor with alopecia areata. J is TRBJ1-6 and V is TRBV30; the D is unclear. Sequences were derived from CD4+ T cells sorted from blood, sampled at week 24, from a patient treated with tofacitinib. The CDR3 DNA sequence: TGTGCCTGGAGCATGGGAATAGGATCACCCCTCCACTTT. Translation gives CAWSMGIGSPLHF.